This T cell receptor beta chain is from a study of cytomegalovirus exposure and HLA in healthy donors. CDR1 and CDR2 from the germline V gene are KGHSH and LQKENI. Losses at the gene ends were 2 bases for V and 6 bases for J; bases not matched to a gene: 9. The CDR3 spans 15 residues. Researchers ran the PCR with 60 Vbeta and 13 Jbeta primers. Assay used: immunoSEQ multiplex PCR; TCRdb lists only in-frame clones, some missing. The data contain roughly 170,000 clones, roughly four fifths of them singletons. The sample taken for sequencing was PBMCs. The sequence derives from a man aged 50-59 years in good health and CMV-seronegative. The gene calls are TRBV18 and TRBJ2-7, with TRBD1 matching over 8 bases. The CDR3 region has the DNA TGTGCCAGCTCACCAACAACAGGGGGAAGCCTCGAGCAGTACTTC. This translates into CASSPTTGGSLEQYF.